Listed here are 27 T cell receptor beta chains from one sample, sequenced in a study of human T cells and chemical hapten exposure. The time point was: patch test 3, about 24 weeks after DPC sensitization. The treatment denotes: therapeutic diphenylcyclopropenone sensitization with weekly scalp DPC. Using its own MiXCR run on the RACE reads, TCRdb lists one record per CDR3 protein. Of about 90,000 distinct CDR3 sequences listed, around 9.9% were seen once; the top ten hold roughly 1%. The sequencing used whole blood, collected in connection with sensitization to the hapten diphenylcyclopropenone (DPC). All receptors derive from a woman in her twenties or thirties with alopecia areata. Some clones in this sample may be carry-over from other donors' samples.

The chain links TRBV3-1 to TRBJ2-1; 12 positions match TRBD2. The CDR3 totals 16 residues. V dropped 3 bases and J dropped 6; count of bases not matched to a gene: 6. Germline lookup yields CDR1 LGHDT and CDR2 YNNKEL (reference sequence). The CDR3 protein is CASSHLLAGGGNEQFF. In nucleotides, the CDR3 is TGTGCCAGCAGCCACCTACTAGCGGGGGGTGGCAATGAGCAGTTCTTC.

The chain recombines TRBV28 with TRBJ1-2, with D uncertain. CDR1 and CDR2 (germline): MDHEN, SYDVKM. The CDR3 contains 12 residues. V gave up 1 base and J gave up 5 bases, with 5 bases separating them. The CDR3 DNA sequence: TGTGCCAGCAGTTTATTCGGATATGGCTACACCTTC. Its translation: CASSLFGYGYTF.

This clonotype turned up a few times. This chain uses TRBV4-1 with TRBJ2-5, with TRBD2 matching over 13 bases. This CDR3 contains 17 residues. V shed 1 base, J shed 2 bases, and the junction held 4 bases outside the gene matches. Germline loops: CDR1 MGHRA, CDR2 YSYEKL. CDR3 amino acids: CASSQAGTSGAQETQYF. CDR3 nucleotides: TGCGCCAGCAGCCAAGCCGGGACTAGCGGGGCTCAAGAGACCCAGTACTTC.

The CDR3 DNA reads as TGTGCCAGCCGACAGTCCCCTAATTCACCCCTCCACTTT. Its protein is CASRQSPNSPLHF. The V and J genes are TRBV2 and TRBJ1-6, with D perhaps TRBD1 (5 bases). Germline CDR1 SNHLY, CDR2 FYNNEI. CDR3 size: 13 residues. V lost 8 bases, J lost 6 bases, and 11 bases lay in between.

The chain joins TRBV11-2 to TRBJ2-5; D is ambiguous. The germline CDR1 and CDR2 sequences are SGHAT and FQNNGV. The CDR3 contains 13 residues. Trimming removed 1 base at V and 0 bases at J, with 3 bases between. CDR3 sequence (DNA): TGTGCCAGCAGCTTAGGCCACCAAGAGACCCAGTACTTC. As protein: CASSLGHQETQYF.

In regard to this clonotype: A read error may account for a junction end that differs from germline. This sequence joins TRBV2 and TRBJ2-1; D unresolved. The CDR3 has 8 amino acids. CDR1 is SNHLY and CDR2 is FYNNEI in the germline V gene. CDR3 sequence reads: CATSYALF. The CDR3 bases are TGTGCCACCAGTTATGCCCTCTTC.

This sequence joins TRBV4-1 and TRBJ2-3; D tentatively reads TRBD1 or TRBD2 (5 bases each). Germline CDR1 is MGHRA and CDR2 is YSYEKL. The CDR3 has 13 residues. V gave up 3 bases and J gave up 6 bases, with 10 bases separating them. The DNA of the CDR3 is TGCGCCAGCAGCCACTACGAGGGGGATACGCAGTATTTT. Translated: CASSHYEGDTQYF.

Only a few counts were recorded for this clonotype. The junction departs from the called germline gene at one end, perhaps through a read error. This chain links TRBV20-1 with TRBJ2-7; TRBD2 matches 7 bases. CDR3 length equals 12 residues. CDR1 and CDR2 from the germline V gene are DFQATT and SNEGSKA (reference sequence). The CDR3 DNA reads TGCAGTGCTAGAGCCCCAGCGGGAACTCCTCTCTTC. Residues: CSARAPAGTPLF.

This clonotype came up a few times. The J gene is TRBJ2-2, the V gene TRBV7-9; D is unclear. Looked up from germline, CDR1 is SEHNR and CDR2 is FQNEAQ (reference sequence). V was pared by 5 bases and J by 4 bases, with 11 bases between. The CDR3 has 14 amino acids. Here the CDR3 DNA reads TGTGCCAGCAGCCCCCGGACCATCACCGGGGAGCTGTTTTTT. This gives the protein CASSPRTITGELFF.

The DNA of the CDR3 is TGTGCCAGCAGCTTTGGCGGGGGCTCCTACGAGCAGTACGTC. Translation gives CASSFGGGSYEQYV. The chain links TRBV7-8 to TRBJ2-7; 7 nucleotides match TRBD2. Germline lookup yields CDR1 SGHVS and CDR2 FQNEAQ. V lost 3 bases to trimming and J lost 0 bases; unmatched junction nucleotides: 2. The CDR3 has 14 residues.

V is TRBV6-2 or TRBV6-3 and J is TRBJ2-1, with 9 bases fitting TRBD2. Germline V gene sequence: CDR1 MNHEY, CDR2 SVGEGT. The trim removed 6 bases at V and 5 bases at J, leaving 11 bases unmatched. The CDR3 extends over 16 amino acids. CDR3 loop: CASRRTSVSGHNEQFF. CDR3 DNA sequence: TGTGCCAGCAGGCGGACTAGCGTTTCCGGGCACAATGAGCAGTTCTTC.

This clonotype was detected many times. The chain combines TRBV28 with TRBJ2-6; D is uncertain. Looked up from germline, CDR1 is MDHEN and CDR2 is SYDVKM. The CDR3 runs to 16 residues. The V end was cut by 4 bases, the J end by 0 bases, with 10 bases between. CDR3 in amino acids: CASSSVYLSGANVLTF. DNA of the CDR3: TGTGCCAGCAGTTCGGTTTACCTCTCTGGGGCCAACGTCCTGACTTTC.

The rearrangement joins TRBV18 to TRBJ1-5; 10 bases match TRBD1. The CDR3 spans 13 residues. The J segment lost 7 bases and the V segment lost 6 bases, leaving 3 bases of the junction unmatched. In germline, CDR1 is KGHSH, CDR2 LQKENI. In nucleotides, the CDR3 is TGTGCCAGCTCCGGGACAGGGGACCAGCCCCAGCATTTT. Translation: CASSGTGDQPQHF.

There are a few counts of this clonotype. This rearrangement joins TRBV20-1 to TRBJ2-3; D is perhaps TRBD1 (6 bases). V was cut by 0 bases and J by 7 bases, with 14 bases left in between. CDR3 length: 14 amino acids. Per the germline V gene, CDR1 is DFQATT and CDR2 is SNEGSKA (reference sequence). Here the CDR3 reads CSARDSETGYTQYF. The CDR3 coding sequence is TGCAGTGCTAGAGACAGCGAGACAGGTTATACGCAGTATTTT.

The chain is built from TRBV14 and TRBJ1-2, with 10 bases that match TRBD1. The CDR3 loop spans 15 amino acids. Germline V gene sequence: CDR1 SGHDN, CDR2 FVKESK. Unmatched junction bases numbered 5, after V lost 3 bases and J lost 4 bases. The CDR3 DNA reads TGTGCCAGCAGCCAGGGACAGGGGAGCCTCTATGGCTACACCTTC. Its translation is CASSQGQGSLYGYTF.

This clonotype was found many times. The rearrangement links TRBV4-1 to TRBJ2-7, with 12 bases that match TRBD2. This CDR3 comprises 19 residues. V shed 0 bases and J 3 bases; nucleotides not matched to a gene: 12. Germline V gene lookup returns CDR1 MGHRA and CDR2 YSYEKL. CDR3 amino acids: CASSQDVGLAGGQRYEQYV. For the CDR3, the DNA is TGCGCCAGCAGCCAAGATGTCGGGCTAGCGGGGGGGCAGCGCTACGAGCAGTACGTC.

This clonotype was counted many times. V is TRBV2 and J is TRBJ1-5; D is unclear. Trimming shortened V by 0 bases and J by 7 bases, and 16 bases separated the two germline ends. Germline loops: CDR1 SNHLY, CDR2 FYNNEI. The CDR3 consists of 16 residues. The CDR3 DNA reads TGTGCCAGCAGTGAAGCGCTTCCCAGCGCGGTGCAGCCCCAGCATTTT. Encoded protein: CASSEALPSAVQPQHF.

The table lists this clonotype with a few counts. The V and J genes are TRBV30 and TRBJ1-2; D is undetermined. V gave up 4 bases and J gave up 8 bases, with 14 bases separating them. The CDR3 is 12 residues long. CDR1 and CDR2 from the germline V gene are GTSNPN and SVGIG (reference sequence). The CDR3 reads CAWKSNLGGYTF. The CDR3, as DNA: TGTGCCTGGAAGAGCAACTTAGGCGGCTACACCTTC. The variable domain in full, with the rest retrieved from reference TRBV30 and TRBJ1-2, is SQTIHQWPATLVQPVGSPLSLECTVEGTSNPNLYWYRQAAGRGLQLLFYSVGIGQISSEVPQNLSASRPQDRQFILSSKKLLLSDSGFYLCAWKSNLGGYTFGSGTRLTVV.

The rearrangement joins TRBV10-2 to TRBJ2-2; 7 bases fit TRBD1. V shed 3 bases, J shed 5 bases, and the junction held 6 bases outside the gene matches. This CDR3 is 15 amino acids long. The V gene's germline CDR1 is WSHSY and CDR2 SAAADI. The CDR3 DNA sequence: TGCGCCAGCAGTGAAGGGGGCAGGAGTACCGGGGAGCTGTTTTTT. Amino acids: CASSEGGRSTGELFF.

In its sample, this clonotype was seen a few times. The chain recombines TRBV10-1 with TRBJ2-7, with D perhaps TRBD1 or TRBD2 (6 bases each). The CDR3 covers 14 residues. Germline V lookup: CDR1 WNHNN, CDR2 SYGVQD (reference sequence). Trimming removed 8 bases from V and 1 base from J, with 15 bases in between. The CDR3 reads CASGGGRGSYEQYV. The DNA of the CDR3 is TGCGCCAGCGGAGGGGGTAGGGGGTCCTACGAGCAGTACGTC.

Ten or more counts support this clonotype. The chain employs TRBV30 and TRBJ1-3; the D gene is possibly TRBD1 (5 bases). V lost 2 bases, J lost 0 bases, and 8 bases lay in between. The CDR3 spans 14 residues. CDR1 GTSNPN and CDR2 SVGIG come from the germline V gene (reference sequence). CDR3 in amino acids: CAWSSGGSGNTIYF. CDR3 sequence (DNA): TGTGCCTGGAGTTCGGGGGGCTCTGGAAACACCATATATTTT. The full variable domain, with the rest looked up from reference TRBV30 and TRBJ1-3, is SQTIHQWPATLVQPVGSPLSLECTVEGTSNPNLYWYRQAAGRGLQLLFYSVGIGQISSEVPQNLSASRPQDRQFILSSKKLLLSDSGFYLCAWSSGGSGNTIYFGEGSWLTVV.

This clonotype was picked up many times. V gene TRBV28 combines with J gene TRBJ2-3, with 9 bases identical to TRBD2. There are 15 residues in the CDR3. The J segment lost 1 base and the V segment lost 6 bases, leaving 5 bases of the junction unmatched. Germline CDR1 MDHEN, CDR2 SYDVKM. CDR3 residues: CASSLAGAGTDTQYF. DNA for the CDR3: TGTGCCAGCAGCTTAGCGGGAGCGGGCACAGATACGCAGTATTTT.

The sample holds a few counts of this clonotype. V is TRBV2 and J is TRBJ2-3, with TRBD2 matching over 13 bases. Trimming removed 6 bases from V and 2 bases from J; junction bases left unmatched: 5. The CDR3 is made up of 16 amino acids. Germline CDR1 reads SNHLY; CDR2 reads FYNNEI. The CDR3 here is CASRALAGGHTDTQYF. CDR3 nucleotide sequence: TGTGCCAGCAGGGCACTAGCGGGGGGGCACACAGATACGCAGTATTTT. The full variable domain, in which reference TRBV2 and TRBJ2-3 provide the parts outside the CDR3, is EPEVTQTPSHQVTQMGQEVILRCVPISNHLYFYWYRQILGQKVEFLVSFYNNEISEKSEIFDDQFSVERPDGSNFTLKIRSTKLEDSAMYFCASRALAGGHTDTQYFGPGTRLTVL.

The chain links TRBV11-2 to TRBJ2-5; a weak D match, TRBD1 (6 bases). CDR3 length: 14 residues. Per germline, CDR1 SGHAT and CDR2 FQNNGV. V shed 0 bases and J shed 1 base, with 6 bases lying between them. CDR3 in DNA: TGTGCCAGCAGCTTAGAGGGGGCCCAAGAGACCCAGTACTTC. This sequence encodes CASSLEGAQETQYF.

This clonotype was found a few times. This sequence joins TRBV6-2 or TRBV6-3 and TRBJ2-1; weak D call: TRBD2 (6 bases). The CDR3 spans 15 residues. V was shortened by 6 bases and J by 4 bases, with 16 bases between the two germline ends. From germline, CDR1 is MNHEY and CDR2 SVGEGT. CDR3 bases: TGTGCCAGCAGAGACCTTGGGCTAGCGTACAATGAGCAGTTCTTC. The encoded protein is CASRDLGLAYNEQFF.

This clonotype was picked up many times. The chain joins TRBV7-9 to TRBJ1-2; the D is unclear. The CDR3 runs to 17 residues. Germline CDR1 is SEHNR and CDR2 is FQNEAQ (reference sequence). Trimming cost V 4 bases and J 0 bases, with 18 bases left between them. The CDR3: CASSSPSRSPANYGYTF. The CDR3 nucleotides are TGTGCCAGCAGCTCTCCATCCCGCAGCCCAGCTAACTATGGCTACACCTTC.

This clonotype was seen more than once but under ten times. V gene TRBV6-2 or TRBV6-3 combines with J gene TRBJ2-7; 9 bases align to TRBD1. CDR1 and CDR2 from the germline V gene are MNHEY and SVGEGT. The CDR3 has 15 residues. The trim removed 4 bases at V and 5 bases at J, leaving 9 bases unmatched. CDR3 sequence reads: CASSSPGQGRNEQYF. The CDR3 DNA sequence: TGTGCCAGCAGTTCCCCGGGACAGGGCCGGAACGAGCAGTACTTC.